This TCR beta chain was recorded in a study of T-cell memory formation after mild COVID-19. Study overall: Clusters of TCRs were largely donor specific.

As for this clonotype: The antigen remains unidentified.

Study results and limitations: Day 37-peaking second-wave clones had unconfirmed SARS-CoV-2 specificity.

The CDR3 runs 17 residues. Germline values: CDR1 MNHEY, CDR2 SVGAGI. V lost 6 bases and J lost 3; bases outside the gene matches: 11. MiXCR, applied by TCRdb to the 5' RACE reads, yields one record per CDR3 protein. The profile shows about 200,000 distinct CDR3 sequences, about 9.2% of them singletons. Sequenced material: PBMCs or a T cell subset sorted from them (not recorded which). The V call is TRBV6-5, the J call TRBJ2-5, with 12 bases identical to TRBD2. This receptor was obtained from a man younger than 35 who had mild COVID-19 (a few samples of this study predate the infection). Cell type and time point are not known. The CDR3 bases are TGTGCCAGCAGCTCCGGAACCCTAGCGGGGGGGAAAGAGACCCAGTACTTC. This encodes CASSSGTLAGGKETQYF.